These 22 T cell receptor beta chains share one sample of origin, sequenced in a study of cytomegalovirus exposure and HLA in healthy donors. PCR involved 60 Vbeta and 13 Jbeta primers. TCRdb's table, derived via immunoSEQ multiplex PCR, lists solely in-frame clones and lacks some. Of 150,000 to 200,000 clones listed, around three quarters are singletons. Sequenced sample: PBMCs. These receptors originate from a woman between 40 and 50 years old in good health and CMV-seronegative.

The genes are TRBV7-2 and TRBJ2-1; 10 positions agree with TRBD2. The CDR3 covers 14 residues. From germline, CDR1 is SGHTA and CDR2 FQGNSA. V dropped 5 bases and J dropped 7; count of bases not matched to a gene: 5. The CDR3 DNA reads TGTGCCAGCAGCCCCGGACTAGCGGAAAATGAGCAGTTCTTC. Its translation: CASSPGLAENEQFF.

V is TRBV7-9 and J is TRBJ2-1; D perhaps matches TRBD2 (5 bases). V lost 6 bases and J 13 bases, leaving 13 bases between the germline ends. The CDR3 covers 11 residues. Per germline, CDR1 SEHNR and CDR2 FQNEAQ (reference sequence). CDR3 protein: CASSSPRLQFF. DNA for the CDR3: TGTGCCAGCAGTTCGCCGAGACTACAGTTCTTC.

CDR3 residues: CASGIASGRGDTQYF. The CDR3, as DNA: TGTGCCAGCGGCATTGCGAGCGGGAGAGGAGATACGCAGTATTTT. The rearrangement links TRBV9 to TRBJ2-3; 8 positions agree with TRBD2. The CDR3 totals 15 residues. CDR1 SGDLS and CDR2 YYNGEE come from the germline V gene. V was pared by 7 bases and J by 5 bases, with 12 bases of the junction left unmatched.

V usage is TRBV7-2 and J usage is TRBJ2-1, with a weak D call TRBD2 (6 bases). Per the germline V gene, CDR1 is SGHTA and CDR2 is FQGNSA. V was shortened by 5 bases and J by 5 bases, with 16 bases between the two germline ends. The CDR3 runs 15 residues. The CDR3 nucleotides are TGTGCCAGCAGCCCAAGACGGGGCGGGAACAATGAGCAGTTCTTC. This gives the protein CASSPRRGGNNEQFF.

The V call is TRBV5-1, the J call TRBJ2-3; D unclear. The germline gives CDR1 SGHRS, CDR2 YFSETQ. The CDR3 spans 12 residues. Trimming stripped 2 bases from V and 7 bases from J, with 8 bases between. The CDR3 loop reads CASSLAFNTQYF. In DNA, the CDR3 is TGCGCCAGCAGCTTAGCGTTCAATACGCAGTATTTT. The full variable domain, its missing parts supplied by reference TRBV5-1 and TRBJ2-3, is KAGVTQTPRYLIKTRGQQVTLSCSPISGHRSVSWYQQTPGQGLQFLFEYFSETQRNKGNFPGRFSGRQFSNSRSEMNVSTLELGDSALYLCASSLAFNTQYFGPGTRLTVL.

V gene TRBV7-3 combines with J gene TRBJ2-1; TRBD1 aligns across 7 bases. This CDR3 is built from 13 residues. Trimming cost V 9 bases and J 5 bases; bases outside gene matches: 7. Looked up from germline, CDR1 is SGHTA and CDR2 is FQGTGA. The CDR3 nucleotides read TGTGCCAGTTCGACCCAGGGGGACAATGAGCAGTTCTTC. This gives the protein CASSTQGDNEQFF.

The rearrangement joins TRBV6-6 to TRBJ1-4, with a possible D match to TRBD1 (6 bases). CDR3 length equals 15 residues. Deletions cut 0 bases from V and 4 bases from J, with 9 bases between. The V gene's germline CDR1 is MNHNY and CDR2 SVGAGI (reference sequence). CDR3 sequence: CASSYSTGINEKLFF. Here the CDR3 DNA reads TGTGCCAGCAGTTACTCGACAGGCATTAATGAAAAACTGTTTTTT.

J is TRBJ2-1 and V is TRBV11-3; TRBD1 agrees at 9 bases. With V trimmed by 6 bases and J by 9 bases, 12 bases remained unmatched. Germline CDR1 is SGHNT and CDR2 is YENEEA. The CDR3 runs 15 residues. In nucleotides, the CDR3 is TGTGCCAGCAGATTGGGTGGACAGGGGTATGGTGAGCAGTTCTTC. Amino acid sequence: CASRLGGQGYGEQFF.

V is TRBV28 and J is TRBJ1-5; 9 positions match TRBD1. Trimming took 8 bases from V and 4 from J; bases not matched to a gene: 9. The CDR3 consists of 15 residues. In germline, CDR1 is MDHEN, CDR2 SYDVKM. CDR3 protein: CASRGQGFGNQPQHF. The CDR3 coding sequence is TGTGCCAGCCGGGGACAGGGATTCGGGAATCAGCCCCAGCATTTT.

The J gene is TRBJ1-2, the V gene TRBV6-6, with 7 bases that match TRBD1. CDR3 length equals 15 residues. Germline V gene sequence: CDR1 MNHNY, CDR2 SVGAGI (reference sequence). The trim removed 2 bases at V and 2 bases at J, leaving 5 bases unmatched. The CDR3 nucleotides read TGTGCCAGCAGTTACACCGGACAGGCAAACTATGGCTACACCTTC. The encoded protein is CASSYTGQANYGYTF.

The rearrangement links TRBV15 to TRBJ1-1, with D perhaps TRBD1 (5 bases). V dropped 9 bases and J dropped 1 base, with 12 bases sitting between them. The CDR3 has 13 residues. CDR1 and CDR2 (germline): LNHNV, YYDKDF (reference sequence). The CDR3 is CATKQGPNTEAFF. For the CDR3, the DNA is TGTGCCACAAAGCAGGGCCCGAACACTGAAGCTTTCTTT.

V gene TRBV5-4 combines with J gene TRBJ2-5; D is perhaps TRBD1 (6 bases). Deletions cut 5 bases from V and 5 bases from J, with 16 bases between. CDR3 size: 14 residues. Per germline, CDR1 SGHNT and CDR2 YYREEE (reference sequence). The CDR3: CASSQPQGSETQYF. The CDR3 nucleotides are TGTGCCAGCAGTCAACCACAGGGTAGCGAGACCCAGTACTTC.

This clone appeared a few times. The rearrangement joins TRBV30 to TRBJ2-4; D is perhaps TRBD1 (5 bases). CDR1 is GTSNPN, CDR2 SVGIG, per germline (reference sequence). The CDR3 has 15 amino acids. V was shortened by 0 bases and J by 0 bases, with 9 bases between the two germline ends. The CDR3 loop is CAWSVRQPAKNIQYF. CDR3 nucleotides: TGTGCCTGGAGTGTCCGACAGCCAGCCAAAAACATTCAGTACTTC.

V is TRBV11-3 and J is TRBJ2-1; 7 bases map to TRBD2. This CDR3 has 15 residues. Germline V lookup: CDR1 SGHNT, CDR2 YENEEA. V lost 8 bases and J lost 3; bases outside the gene matches: 10. This CDR3 is CASRTEGGYYNEQFF. CDR3 bases: TGTGCCAGCCGAACGGAGGGAGGGTACTACAATGAGCAGTTCTTC. Full variable domain (missing parts from reference TRBV11-3 and TRBJ2-1): EAGVVQSPRYKIIEKKQPVAFWCNPISGHNTLYWYLQNLGQGPELLIRYENEEAVDDSQLPKDRFSAERLKGVDSTLKIQPAELGDSAVYLCASRTEGGYYNEQFFGPGTRLTVL.

The sample holds many counts of this clone. The V gene is TRBV7-3, the J gene TRBJ2-1; 12 positions agree with TRBD1. CDR1 is SGHTA, CDR2 FQGTGA, per germline. V shed 5 bases, J shed 12 bases, and the junction held 5 bases outside the gene matches. The CDR3 loop spans 13 amino acids. The CDR3 here is CASSDGTGGRQFF. DNA of the CDR3: TGTGCCAGCAGCGACGGGACAGGGGGCCGGCAGTTCTTC.

J is TRBJ2-3 and V is TRBV28; D gene unclear. The CDR3 runs to 14 residues. Germline CDR1 MDHEN, CDR2 SYDVKM. Trimming removed 3 bases from V and 5 bases from J, with 12 bases in between. CDR3 protein: CASSFEASRDTQYF. DNA of the CDR3: TGTGCCAGCAGTTTCGAGGCGTCGCGAGATACGCAGTATTTT.

The V gene is TRBV9, the J gene TRBJ2-3, with D unresolved. Germline values: CDR1 SGDLS, CDR2 YYNGEE. V shed 1 base and J shed 3 bases, with 3 bases lying between them. CDR3 length: 12 amino acids. DNA for the CDR3: TGTGCCAGCAGCGTACCAACAGATACGCAGTATTTT. It codes for CASSVPTDTQYF.

The rearrangement joins TRBV29-1 to TRBJ1-5; 10 bases are shared with TRBD1. The germline CDR1 and CDR2 sequences are SQVTM and ANQGSEA. The trim removed 6 bases at V and 3 bases at J, leaving 8 bases unmatched. CDR3 length: 15 amino acids. The CDR3 bases are TGCAGCGTCACTAAAGGACAGGGGGACAATCAGCCCCAGCATTTT. Protein sequence: CSVTKGQGDNQPQHF.

This clone appeared once. The rearrangement uses TRBV6-1 and TRBJ2-2; 8 nucleotides line up with TRBD2. V was clipped by 3 bases and J by 4 bases; unmatched bases: 4. Germline assignment: CDR1 MNHNS and CDR2 SASEGT. The CDR3 is 15 amino acids. CDR3 loop: CASSDGGRSTGELFF. CDR3 bases: TGTGCCAGCAGTGATGGCGGGAGGTCCACCGGGGAGCTGTTTTTT.

Concerning this clone: One junction end disagrees with the germline gene, perhaps due to a read error. In DNA, the CDR3 is TGTGCTAGCAGCTTGGGGCAGGAAGATACGCAGTATTTT. Protein: CASSLGQEDTQYF. J is TRBJ2-3 and V is TRBV7-7; the D gene is possibly TRBD1 (5 bases). Germline V gene data show CDR1 as SSHAT and CDR2 as FNYEAQ (reference sequence). CDR3 length equals 13 residues.

The gene calls are TRBV18 and TRBJ1-1, with 9 bases aligning to TRBD1. The CDR3 extends over 20 amino acids. Losses at the gene ends were 2 bases for V and 6 bases for J; bases not matched to a gene: 22. Germline assignment: CDR1 KGHSH and CDR2 LQKENI. This chain's CDR3 is CASSPRTRQGGVLVVSEAFF. In DNA, the CDR3 is TGTGCCAGCTCACCAAGGACCCGACAGGGGGGGGTGCTAGTAGTATCTGAAGCTTTCTTT.

The chain joins TRBV18 to TRBJ2-2; maybe TRBD2 (7 bases). This CDR3 contains 16 residues. Trimming removed 5 bases at V and 1 base at J, with 14 bases between. CDR1 and CDR2 from the germline V gene are KGHSH and LQKENI. This CDR3 is CASSGQAGQNTGELFF. CDR3 nucleotide sequence: TGTGCCAGCTCAGGGCAAGCGGGACAGAACACCGGGGAGCTGTTTTTT.